These 20 T cell receptor beta chains came from one sample sequenced in a study of blood T cell repertoires in COVID-19. TCRdb's copy holds only in-frame clones and misses some; the assay was immunoSEQ multiplex PCR. The profile shows 80,000 to 95,000 clones, roughly four fifths of them singletons. The sample was peripheral blood. These receptors were collected from an elderly man with COVID-19, enrolled during active disease.

The chain links TRBV7-2 to TRBJ1-4; TRBD1 aligns across 7 bases. V was clipped by 5 bases and J by 10 bases; unmatched bases: 13. The CDR3 sequence is 15 residues long. Germline CDR1 SGHTA, CDR2 FQGNSA. Written as DNA, the CDR3 is TGTGCCAGCAGCCTCCCGACAGGGTCTTCCGGAAAACTGTTTTTT. It encodes CASSLPTGSSGKLFF.

The J gene is TRBJ1-1, the V gene TRBV11-2; TRBD1 might be the D (5 bases). The length of the CDR3 is 13 residues. Per the germline V gene, CDR1 is SGHAT and CDR2 is FQNNGV. The germline V and J ends were trimmed by 0 bases and 10 bases, with 12 bases remaining between them. The CDR3 bases are TGTGCCAGCAGCTTAGATTTTTTGGGGCGAGCTTTCTTT. It is translated as CASSLDFLGRAFF.

This clone appeared a few times. Different DNA sequences within this sample yield the same CDR3. This rearrangement joins TRBV7-2 to TRBJ2-5; the match to TRBD2 covers 10 bases. The CDR3 consists of 15 residues. Trimming at V came to 2 bases and at J to 7 bases, leaving 7 bases not matched to a gene. Germline loops: CDR1 SGHTA, CDR2 FQGNSA. The CDR3 DNA sequence: TGTGCCAGCAGCTTATTAGCGGGGGGTCGGGGGACCCAGTACTTC. Translating it yields CASSLLAGGRGTQYF.

This clone showed up just a few times. The chain links TRBV6-5 to TRBJ2-7; tentatively, D is TRBD1 (6 bases). The germline V gene has CDR1 MNHEY and CDR2 SVGAGI. V lost 6 bases to trimming and J lost 3 bases, with 18 bases between them. The CDR3 runs 15 residues. The CDR3, as DNA: TGTGCCAGCAGGACACAGGGTGGTGCCGACTACGAGCAGTACTTC. Its protein product is CASRTQGGADYEQYF.

This chain joins TRBV11-3 and TRBJ2-5; unclear D gene. This CDR3 comprises 14 residues. Trimming stripped 1 base from V and 4 bases from J, with 10 bases between. Germline assignment: CDR1 SGHNT and CDR2 YENEEA. The CDR3 DNA sequence: TGTGCCAGCAGCTTAGCCCGTAGTGGAGAGACCCAGTACTTC. It specifies CASSLARSGETQYF.

This chain links TRBV27 with TRBJ2-7, with D tentatively TRBD2 (5 bases). V lost 0 bases and J 7 bases, leaving 13 bases between the germline ends. CDR1 MNHEY and CDR2 SMNVEV come from the germline V gene (reference sequence). This CDR3 contains 14 residues. In nucleotides, the CDR3 is TGTGCCAGCAGTTTATCTGAGACTACCAGGGAGCAGTACTTC. Amino acids: CASSLSETTREQYF.

The rearrangement uses TRBV6-5 and TRBJ2-1; D perhaps matches TRBD1 (5 bases). The CDR3 spans 14 residues. The V gene lost 6 bases and the J gene lost 5 bases, with 14 bases spanning the gap. Germline CDR1 reads MNHEY; CDR2 reads SVGAGI. The CDR3 loop reads CASSLVLQDNEQFF. CDR3 in DNA: TGTGCCAGCAGCCTCGTCTTACAGGACAATGAGCAGTTCTTC.

This chain uses TRBV28 with TRBJ1-4; 10 nucleotides match TRBD1. V was clipped by 3 bases and J by 7 bases; unmatched bases: 8. This CDR3 is 16 amino acids long. The germline CDR1 and CDR2 sequences are MDHEN and SYDVKM. Here the CDR3 DNA reads TGTGCCAGCAGTTTCCTGACAGGGGGCGCAGGTGAAAAACTGTTTTTT. Translation: CASSFLTGGAGEKLFF.

The rearrangement links TRBV10-3 to TRBJ1-2; 7 nucleotides align to TRBD1. The length of the CDR3 is 14 residues. The ends lost 7 bases at V and 4 bases at J; junction bases unmatched: 9. Germline V gene lookup returns CDR1 ENHRY and CDR2 SYGVKD. The CDR3 DNA follows: TGTGCCATCAACCCGACAGGGATCGGCTATGGCTACACCTTC. Translated, it gives CAINPTGIGYGYTF.

The chain couples TRBV6-5 to TRBJ2-1, with 15 bases aligning to TRBD2. The V gene's germline CDR1 is MNHEY and CDR2 SVGAGI. J lost 9 bases, V lost 6 bases, and 6 bases had no gene match. The CDR3 loop spans 15 amino acids. CDR3 region: CASSGLAGGPSEQFF. In nucleotides, the CDR3 is TGTGCCAGCAGCGGACTAGCGGGAGGGCCAAGTGAGCAGTTCTTC.

The chain joins TRBV19 to TRBJ1-4; D is uncertain. The V end was cut by 6 bases, the J end by 4 bases, with 15 bases between. The CDR3 extends over 15 amino acids. Germline CDR1 and CDR2: LNHDA and SQIVND (reference sequence). This CDR3 is CASRALRRDNEKLFF. In DNA, the CDR3 is TGTGCCAGTAGGGCCCTCAGACGGGATAATGAAAAACTGTTTTTT.

This chain connects TRBV28 to TRBJ2-6; a weak D match, TRBD2 (6 bases). The CDR3 has 18 residues. The germline V gene encodes CDR1 MDHEN and CDR2 SYDVKM. V lost 7 bases and J 0 bases, leaving 19 bases between the germline ends. The CDR3 DNA reads TGTGCCAGCATCCCTCGGCGGGACCTTCTCTCTGGGGCCAACGTCCTGACTTTC. This gives the protein CASIPRRDLLSGANVLTF.

The chain recombines TRBV6-1 with TRBJ2-5; 11 bases map to TRBD1. V lost 2 bases to trimming and J lost 0 bases; unmatched junction nucleotides: 5. The CDR3 totals 17 residues. Germline V gene data show CDR1 as MNHNS and CDR2 as SASEGT. For the CDR3, the DNA is TGTGCCAGCAGTGAACCGGGACAGGGGGTGTACCAAGAGACCCAGTACTTC. Amino acid sequence: CASSEPGQGVYQETQYF.

The J gene is TRBJ2-2, the V gene TRBV6-6; 10 bases line up with TRBD2. Trimming took 5 bases from V and 3 from J; bases not matched to a gene: 3. Germline CDR1 reads MNHNY; CDR2 reads SVGAGI (reference sequence). This CDR3 comprises 15 residues. The CDR3 DNA reads as TGTGCCAGCAGTCTTCTAGCGGGAGACACCGGGGAGCTGTTTTTT. This encodes CASSLLAGDTGELFF.

The J gene is TRBJ2-2, the V gene TRBV4-3; D unclear. The germline gives CDR1 LGHNA, CDR2 YSLEER. CDR3 length equals 14 residues. With 1 base removed from V and 7 bases from J, the gap between germline ends came to 10 bases. The CDR3 DNA reads TGCGCCAGCAGCCAAGTTCTTGACTTCGGGGAGCTGTTTTTT. Translating gives CASSQVLDFGELFF.

The chain links TRBV7-2 to TRBJ1-2, with D possibly being TRBD1 (6 bases). CDR1 and CDR2 from the germline V gene are SGHTA and FQGNSA. Trimming took 0 bases from V and 7 from J, leaving 18 bases between them. The CDR3 spans 16 residues. The CDR3 nucleotides are TGTGCCAGCAGCTTAGCGCTTGGGGGCGGCTACCGTGGCTACACCTTC. Translation: CASSLALGGGYRGYTF.

The V gene is TRBV6-2 or TRBV6-3, the J gene TRBJ1-1; D call uncertain. CDR1 is MNHEY, CDR2 SVGEGT, per germline. Trimming removed 4 bases at V and 3 bases at J, with 12 bases between. CDR3 length: 14 residues. The CDR3 nucleotides read TGTGCCAGCAGTTTTACGGGGTCGGACACTGAAGCTTTCTTT. Encoded protein: CASSFTGSDTEAFF.

The chain uses TRBV5-1 and TRBJ2-5, with TRBD1 matching over 7 bases. CDR1 and CDR2 from the germline V gene are SGHRS and YFSETQ. The CDR3 is 15 amino acids. V trimming: 3 bases; J trimming: 2 bases; junction bases outside the gene matches: 7. The CDR3 DNA sequence: TGCGCCAGCAGCTATGGGACAGACGAACAAGAGACCCAGTACTTC. This translates into CASSYGTDEQETQYF.

The chain combines TRBV28 with TRBJ1-4, with a weak D call TRBD1 (5 bases). V was cut by 6 bases and J by 1 base, with 12 bases left in between. The CDR3 runs 15 residues. The germline gives CDR1 MDHEN, CDR2 SYDVKM. CDR3 sequence: CASSLGVGTNEKLFF. The CDR3 DNA follows: TGTGCCAGCAGCCTAGGGGTTGGAACTAATGAAAAACTGTTTTTT.

The V gene is TRBV28, the J gene TRBJ2-3; no firm D call. V was trimmed by 10 bases and J by 0 bases, leaving 11 bases between them. Germline loops: CDR1 MDHEN, CDR2 SYDVKM. The CDR3 extends over 13 amino acids. This CDR3 reads CATTIPSTDTQYF. In DNA form, the CDR3 reads TGTGCCACCACTATTCCTAGCACAGATACGCAGTATTTT. Full variable domain (missing parts from reference TRBV28 and TRBJ2-3): DVKVTQSSRYLVKRTGEKVFLECVQDMDHENMFWYRQDPGLGLRLIYFSYDVKMKEKGDIPEGYSVSREKKERFSLILESASTNQTSMYLCATTIPSTDTQYFGPGTRLTVL.